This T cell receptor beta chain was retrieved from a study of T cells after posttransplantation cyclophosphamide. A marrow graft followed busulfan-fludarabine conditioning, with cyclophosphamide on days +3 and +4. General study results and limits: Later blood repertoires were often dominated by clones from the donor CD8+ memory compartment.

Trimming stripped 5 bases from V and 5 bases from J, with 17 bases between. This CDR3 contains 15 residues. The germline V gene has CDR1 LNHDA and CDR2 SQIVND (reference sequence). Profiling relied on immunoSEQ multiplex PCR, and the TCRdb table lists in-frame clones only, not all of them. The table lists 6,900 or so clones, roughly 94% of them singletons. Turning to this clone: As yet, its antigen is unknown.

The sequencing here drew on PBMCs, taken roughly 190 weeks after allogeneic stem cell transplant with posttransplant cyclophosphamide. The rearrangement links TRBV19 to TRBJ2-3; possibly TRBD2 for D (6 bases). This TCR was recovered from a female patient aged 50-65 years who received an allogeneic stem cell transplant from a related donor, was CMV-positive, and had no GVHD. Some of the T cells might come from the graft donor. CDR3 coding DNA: TGTGCCAGTAGTGGAAACGGGTTGGGAGGAGATACGCAGTATTTT. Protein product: CASSGNGLGGDTQYF.